The clone carrying this T cell receptor (beta chain) was detected only a few times. The data were taken from a study of shared clonotypes between healthy human individuals. Study in general: Plates per donor: three CD4 naive, three CD4 memory, two CD8 naive, one CD8 memory.

Only in-frame clones appear in the TCRdb table, and some are missing; sequencing was by immunoSEQ multiplex PCR. The table has some 1.5 million clones, over 95% seen once. The length of the CDR3 is 12 residues. Germline values: CDR1 KGHSH, CDR2 LQKENI. Trimming stripped 2 bases from V and 5 bases from J, with 7 bases between. Material for sequencing was naive CD4+ T cells sorted from blood. Subset described: CD45RA+ positively selected. The source is a young man in good health. V usage is TRBV18 and J usage is TRBJ2-7; unclear D gene. The CDR3 bases are TGTGCCAGCTCACCAGGGCTCAACGAGCAGTACTTC. Residues: CASSPGLNEQYF.